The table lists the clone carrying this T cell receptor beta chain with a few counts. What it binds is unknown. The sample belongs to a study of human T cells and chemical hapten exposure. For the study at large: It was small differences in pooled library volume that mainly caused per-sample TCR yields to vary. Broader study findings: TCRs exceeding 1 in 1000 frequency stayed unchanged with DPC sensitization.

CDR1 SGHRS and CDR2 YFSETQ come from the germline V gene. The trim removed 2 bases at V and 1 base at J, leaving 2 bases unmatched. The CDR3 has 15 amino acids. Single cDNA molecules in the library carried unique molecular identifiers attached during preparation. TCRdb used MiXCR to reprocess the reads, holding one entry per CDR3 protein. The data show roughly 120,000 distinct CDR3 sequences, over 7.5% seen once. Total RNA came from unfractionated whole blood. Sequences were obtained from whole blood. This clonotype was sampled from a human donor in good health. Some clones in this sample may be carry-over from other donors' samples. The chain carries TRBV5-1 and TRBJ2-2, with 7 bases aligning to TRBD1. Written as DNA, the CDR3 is TGCGCCAGCAGCTTTCGACAGGGGAACACCGGGGAGCTGTTTTTT. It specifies CASSFRQGNTGELFF.